The 19 T cell receptor beta chains listed next were all sequenced from one sample in a study of cytomegalovirus exposure and HLA in healthy donors. PCR was performed using 60 Vbeta and 13 Jbeta primers. TCRdb's table, derived via immunoSEQ multiplex PCR, lists solely in-frame clones and lacks some. The sample shows some 180,000 clones, 70% to 80% of them seen only once. What was sequenced was PBMCs. These receptors all come from a male donor in good health and CMV-seronegative.

This clone has a single count. The J gene is TRBJ2-2, the V gene TRBV10-1, with TRBD1 identical over 9 bases. V was clipped by 10 bases and J by 3 bases; unmatched bases: 3. The CDR3 length is 13 residues. Per the germline V gene, CDR1 is WNHNN and CDR2 is SYGVQD (reference sequence). The CDR3 bases are TGCGCCAATGGGGACAGGGACACCGGGGAGCTGTTTTTT. Translating gives CANGDRDTGELFF.

The rearrangement uses TRBV4-1 and TRBJ1-5; no clear D gene. Between the trimmed V and J ends, which lost 6 bases and 0 bases, there was a span of 12 bases. Germline assignment: CDR1 MGHRA and CDR2 YSYEKL. The CDR3 is 15 amino acids. The CDR3: CASRLSRYSNQPQHF. Here the CDR3 DNA reads TGCGCCAGCAGGTTAAGCCGATATAGCAATCAGCCCCAGCATTTT.

The V and J genes are TRBV11-2 and TRBJ1-5, with 8 positions matching TRBD1. Germline assignment: CDR1 SGHAT and CDR2 FQNNGV. This CDR3 has 15 residues. Trimming cost V 3 bases and J 2 bases; bases outside gene matches: 3. CDR3 region: CASSFDRGRNQPQHF. The CDR3 DNA reads TGTGCCAGCAGCTTCGACAGGGGTCGCAATCAGCCCCAGCATTTT.

The gene calls are TRBV7-8 and TRBJ1-5, with 10 bases matching TRBD1. Germline V gene lookup returns CDR1 SGHVS and CDR2 FQNEAQ. Trimming at V came to 4 bases and at J to 6 bases, leaving 9 bases not matched to a gene. CDR3 length: 16 amino acids. Here the CDR3 DNA reads TGTGCCAGCAGCTCTGGGACCGGGACAGGGGTTCAGCCCCAGCATTTT. This encodes CASSSGTGTGVQPQHF.

V is TRBV6-6 and J is TRBJ2-7, with 7 bases identical to TRBD2. The CDR3 is 15 residues long. CDR1 is MNHNY and CDR2 is SVGAGI in the germline V gene (reference sequence). J was trimmed by 2 bases and V by 6 bases; bases with no gene match: 10. CDR3 protein: CASSPVVAGPYEQYF. The CDR3 bases are TGTGCCAGCAGCCCCGTAGTAGCGGGTCCCTACGAGCAGTACTTC.

The genes are TRBV15 and TRBJ1-4, with 9 bases fitting TRBD1. Germline V CDR1 and CDR2: LNHNV, YYDKDF (reference sequence). Unmatched junction bases numbered 4, after V lost 1 base and J lost 4 bases. The CDR3 covers 16 residues. Here the CDR3 reads CATSRGDRVGNEKLFF. CDR3 coding DNA: TGTGCCACCAGCAGAGGGGACAGGGTGGGTAATGAAAAACTGTTTTTT.

The V call is TRBV28, the J call TRBJ2-4; maybe TRBD2 (6 bases). The germline CDR1 and CDR2 sequences are MDHEN and SYDVKM. The CDR3 sequence is 16 residues long. V gave up 4 bases and J gave up 2 bases, with 15 bases separating them. CDR3 in amino acids: CASSSDGTLSKNIQYF. The CDR3 DNA sequence: TGTGCCAGCAGTTCGGACGGGACTCTATCCAAAAACATTCAGTACTTC.

This clone was counted a single time. The gene calls are TRBV5-8 and TRBJ2-7, with D maybe TRBD1 (6 bases). The CDR3 is 14 residues long. Per germline, CDR1 SGHTS and CDR2 YDEGEE. With 3 bases removed from V and 4 bases from J, the gap between germline ends came to 14 bases. The chain's CDR3 is CASSYGQSRYEQYF. Written as DNA, the CDR3 is TGTGCCAGCAGCTATGGACAGTCCAGATACGAGCAGTACTTC.

V gene TRBV29-1 combines with J gene TRBJ1-1; no clear D. The germline CDR1 and CDR2 sequences are SQVTM and ANQGSEA. The CDR3 is 12 residues long. V lost 3 bases and J lost 0, with 5 bases in between. CDR3 coding DNA: TGCAGCGTTGAGTTATTGAACACTGAAGCTTTCTTT. Amino acids: CSVELLNTEAFF.

This clone has just a few counts. The chain combines TRBV4-1 with TRBJ1-3, with D possibly TRBD1 on 5 matching bases. Trimming left V 1 base short and J 4 bases short, with 11 bases between. The CDR3 covers 15 residues. Looked up from germline, CDR1 is MGHRA and CDR2 is YSYEKL. CDR3 nucleotide sequence: TGCGCCAGCAGCCAAGCGGGGGAAAACGGAAACACCATATATTTT. Amino acids: CASSQAGENGNTIYF.

Turning to this clone: This specimen includes other DNA sequences encoding the same CDR3. The chain carries TRBV5-1 and TRBJ2-1; 8 positions match TRBD2. V shed 2 bases, J shed 5 bases, and the junction held 0 bases outside the gene matches. The CDR3 loop spans 13 amino acids. Germline assignment: CDR1 SGHRS and CDR2 YFSETQ. In DNA form, the CDR3 reads TGCGCCAGCAGCTTTAGCGGGAACAATGAGCAGTTCTTC. Protein product: CASSFSGNNEQFF.

This clone was seen more than once but under ten times. The chain uses TRBV13 and TRBJ2-5; 13 positions match TRBD2. Trimming at V came to 4 bases and at J to 0 bases, leaving 5 bases not matched to a gene. Germline V CDR1 and CDR2: PRHDT, FYEKMQ (reference sequence). This CDR3 region has 17 residues. As DNA, the CDR3 is TGTGCCAGCAGCTCGGGGACTAGCGGGGCTTACCAAGAGACCCAGTACTTC. As protein: CASSSGTSGAYQETQYF.

The rearrangement uses TRBV6-5 and TRBJ1-3; D perhaps matches TRBD1 (5 bases). The V end was cut by 6 bases, the J end by 2 bases, with 11 bases between. This CDR3 is built from 14 residues. Germline CDR1 and CDR2: MNHEY and SVGAGI. As DNA, the CDR3 is TGTGCCAGCAGCTCCGGGGGAGCTGGAAACACCATATATTTT. Protein: CASSSGGAGNTIYF.

This chain links TRBV30 with TRBJ1-6; D is undetermined. The CDR3 is 13 amino acids. CDR1 GTSNPN and CDR2 SVGIG come from the germline V gene (reference sequence). Trimming pared 4 bases from V and 11 bases from J, leaving 15 bases between. The CDR3 DNA sequence: TGTGCCTGGACCCCTTTTGGCTCCGCACCCCTCCACTTT. This codes for CAWTPFGSAPLHF.

This clone was seen more than once but under ten times. CDR3: CASSSGTINEKLFF. The CDR3 DNA reads as TGTGCCAGCAGCTCCGGGACAATTAATGAAAAACTGTTTTTT. V and J are TRBV6-6 and TRBJ1-4, with D possibly TRBD1 on 6 matching bases. The ends were cut back, 6 bases at V and 4 bases at J, with 12 bases in the middle. CDR1 and CDR2 from the germline V gene are MNHNY and SVGAGI (reference sequence). The CDR3 totals 14 residues.

This chain links TRBV19 with TRBJ1-5; unclear D gene. This CDR3 is built from 12 residues. Trimming stripped 1 base from V and 6 bases from J, with 4 bases between. Germline V gene data show CDR1 as LNHDA and CDR2 as SQIVND (reference sequence). In nucleotides, the CDR3 is TGTGCCAGTAGTATAGGAGGTCAGCCCCAGCATTTT. It is translated as CASSIGGQPQHF.

The rearrangement uses TRBV27 and TRBJ2-1, with D unclear. CDR3 size: 14 residues. V was cut by 3 bases and J by 0 bases, with 6 bases left in between. Germline V gene lookup returns CDR1 MNHEY and CDR2 SMNVEV (reference sequence). CDR3 loop: CASSLVDSYNEQFF. The CDR3, as DNA: TGTGCCAGCAGTTTGGTAGACTCCTACAATGAGCAGTTCTTC.

This chain links TRBV2 with TRBJ1-5; TRBD1 aligns across 7 bases. V trimming: 3 bases; J trimming: 3 bases; junction bases outside the gene matches: 5. This CDR3 region has 15 residues. Germline V CDR1 and CDR2: SNHLY, FYNNEI. This CDR3 reads CASSDGTELNQPQHF. In DNA form, the CDR3 reads TGTGCCAGCAGTGACGGGACAGAGCTCAATCAGCCCCAGCATTTT.

The V call is TRBV6-1, the J call TRBJ2-1; TRBD2 matches 8 bases. There are 15 residues in the CDR3. J gave up 4 bases and V 7 bases, and 9 bases lay outside the gene matches. The germline V gene has CDR1 MNHNS and CDR2 SASEGT. The CDR3 protein is CASKNTGGSYNEQFF. The CDR3 coding sequence is TGTGCCAGCAAGAACACGGGAGGGTCTTACAATGAGCAGTTCTTC.